The rows below give T cell receptor beta chains drawn from one sample of a study of blood T cell repertoires in COVID-19. Repertoires were generated with immunoSEQ multiplex PCR, while TCRdb's copy carries only in-frame clones and drops some. Of 310,000 or so clones in the sample, over 80% are singletons; the top ten hold around 8.9%. What was sequenced was PBMCs or T cells enriched from blood (not recorded which). Source of these receptors: a woman between 18 and 29 years old who had recovered from COVID-19. The CDR3 runs from the conserved cysteine through the conserved F or W. The order of the fields is V gene, D gene, CDR3 length, clone size, J gene, CDR3 DNA, CDR3 protein. The D gene is left open where the match is weak. The size entry is marked missing in some rows and otherwise reads once, few, many or a size class.

TRBV11-1	TRBD1	13	NA	TRBJ1-2	TGTGCCAGCAGTCACGACAGGGCCGATGGCTACACCTTC	CASSHDRADGYTF
TRBV21-1	NA	16	once	TRBJ1-4	TGTGCCAGCAGCAAAGCAGCCGGGGGGCTCGGTGAAAAACTGTTTTTT	CASSKAAGGLGEKLFF
TRBV7-9	NA	18	NA	TRBJ2-2	TGTGCCAGCAGCTTAGTGAAGTTCCGACAGAGTGACACCGGGGAGCTGTTTTTT	CASSLVKFRQSDTGELFF
TRBV19	TRBD2	16	NA	TRBJ2-1	TGTGCCAGTAGTATAGATTCTAGCGGGTCCGGCGGGGAGCAGTTCTTC	CASSIDSSGSGGEQFF
TRBV27	NA	13	NA	TRBJ1-4	TGTGCCAGCAGTTCTTTCAGGGCTGAAAAACTGTTTTTT	CASSSFRAEKLFF
TRBV30	TRBD1	13	NA	TRBJ1-1	TGTGCCTGGAGTGTTGACAGGGACACTGAAGCTTTCTTT	CAWSVDRDTEAFF
TRBV4-2	NA	16	NA	TRBJ1-1	TGTGCCAGCAGCCCCGAGCGCCTCGGGGGGGACACTGAAGCTTTCTTT	CASSPERLGGDTEAFF
TRBV28	TRBD2	12	NA	TRBJ2-7	TGTGCCACTGGGCTAGCGGGAGTCGAGCAGTACTTC	CATGLAGVEQYF
TRBV4-1	TRBD1	16	NA	TRBJ1-5	TGCGCCAGCAGCCAAGAGTCGGCAGGGGGTAATCAGCCCCAGCATTTT	CASSQESAGGNQPQHF
TRBV7-9	TRBD1	14	once	TRBJ1-2	TGTGCCAGCAGCTTTCAACAGGGGAACTATGGCTACACCTTC	CASSFQQGNYGYTF
TRBV5-1	TRBD2	15	NA	TRBJ2-3	TGCGCCAGCAGCTTAGCGGGAGCGACGCCAGATACGCAGTATTTT	CASSLAGATPDTQYF
TRBV4-1	TRBD1	15	NA	TRBJ2-2	TGCGCCAGCAGCCAAGTGGACAGGGCCACCGGGGAGCTGTTTTTT	CASSQVDRATGELFF
TRBV19	NA	19	NA	TRBJ2-6	TGTGCCAGTAGTATAGGTCAGTGGGCTGGAGGCGCTGGGGCCAACGTCCTGACTTTC	CASSIGQWAGGAGANVLTF
TRBV4-1	NA	15	NA	TRBJ2-5	TGCGCCAGCAGCCAAGGGAACGGGGGAGCGGAGCCCCAGTACTTC	CASSQGNGGAEPQYF
TRBV6-2/TRBV6-3	TRBD2	14	few	TRBJ2-7	TGTGCCAGCAGTTGGGGACTAGCTACCTACGAGCAGTACTTC	CASSWGLATYEQYF
TRBV27	NA	15	NA	TRBJ2-1	TGTGCCAGCAGCCCCGACAGGAGACAATACAATGAGCAGTTCTTC	CASSPDRRQYNEQFF
TRBV7-3	NA	13	NA	TRBJ2-7	TGTGCCAGCAGCACAGACAGGAGCCACGAGCAGTACTTC	CASSTDRSHEQYF